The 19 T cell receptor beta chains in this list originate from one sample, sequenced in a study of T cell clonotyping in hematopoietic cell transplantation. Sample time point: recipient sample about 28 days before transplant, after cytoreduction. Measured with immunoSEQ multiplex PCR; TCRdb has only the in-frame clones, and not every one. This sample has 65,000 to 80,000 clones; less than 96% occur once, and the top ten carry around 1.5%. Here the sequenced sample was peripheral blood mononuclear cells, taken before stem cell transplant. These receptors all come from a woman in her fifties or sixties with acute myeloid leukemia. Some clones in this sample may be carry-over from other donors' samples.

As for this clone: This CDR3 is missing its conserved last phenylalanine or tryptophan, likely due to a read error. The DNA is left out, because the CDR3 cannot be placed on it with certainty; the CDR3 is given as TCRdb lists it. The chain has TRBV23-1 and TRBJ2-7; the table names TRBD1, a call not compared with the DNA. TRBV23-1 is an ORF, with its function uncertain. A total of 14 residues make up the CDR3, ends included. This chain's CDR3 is CASSQIQDRDRHPT.

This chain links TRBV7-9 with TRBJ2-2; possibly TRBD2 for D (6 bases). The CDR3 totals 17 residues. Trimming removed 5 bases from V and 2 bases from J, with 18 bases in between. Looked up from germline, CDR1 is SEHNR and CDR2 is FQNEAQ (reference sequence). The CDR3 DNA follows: TGTGCCAGCAGCCGGGAGTGGGGTACGCGTAACACCGGGGAGCTGTTTTTT. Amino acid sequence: CASSREWGTRNTGELFF.

The CDR3 protein is CASSTGSGANVLTF. CDR3 in DNA: TGTGCCAGCAGTACGGGGTCTGGGGCCAACGTCCTGACTTTC. The chain employs TRBV6-5 and TRBJ2-6; D perhaps matches TRBD2 (5 bases). Trimming left V 5 bases short and J 1 base short, with 6 bases between. The CDR3 sequence is 14 residues long. Germline V lookup: CDR1 MNHEY, CDR2 SVGAGI.

The CDR3 DNA reads as TGTGCCAGCAGTGGTGGGGGAGCGGCACGGTCGGGGCAGTACTTC. Encoded protein: CASSGGGAARSGQYF. The chain uses TRBV2 and TRBJ2-7, with D perhaps given as TRBD1 or TRBD2 (5 bases each). CDR1 SNHLY and CDR2 FYNNEI come from the germline V gene. The CDR3 is 15 amino acids. The V and J ends lost 4 bases and 9 bases respectively, with 22 bases between them. Full variable domain (missing parts from reference TRBV2 and TRBJ2-7): EPEVTQTPSHQVTQMGQEVILRCVPISNHLYFYWYRQILGQKVEFLVSFYNNEISEKSEIFDDQFSVERPDGSNFTLKIRSTKLEDSAMYFCASSGGGAARSGQYFGPGTRLTVT.

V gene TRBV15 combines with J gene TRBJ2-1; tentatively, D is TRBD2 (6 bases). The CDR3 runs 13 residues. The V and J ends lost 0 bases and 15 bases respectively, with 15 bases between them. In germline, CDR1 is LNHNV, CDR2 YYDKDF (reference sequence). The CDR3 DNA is TGTGCCACCAGCAGAGATAAGGCGGGATACCGGTTCTTC. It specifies CATSRDKAGYRFF.

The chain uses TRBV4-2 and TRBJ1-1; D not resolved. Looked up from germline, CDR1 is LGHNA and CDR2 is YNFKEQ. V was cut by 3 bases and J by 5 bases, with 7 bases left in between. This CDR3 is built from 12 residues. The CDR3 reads CASSQQSTEAFF. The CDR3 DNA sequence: TGTGCCAGCAGCCAGCAGAGTACTGAAGCTTTCTTT.

CDR3 bases: TGTGCTAGTGGTCCCGGACAGGGGAACAATGAGCAGTTCTTC. This codes for CASGPGQGNNEQFF. V usage is TRBV12-5 and J usage is TRBJ2-1, with 9 bases fitting TRBD1. The V gene end was trimmed by 5 bases and the J gene end by 5 bases; junction bases not matched to a gene: 4. CDR3 size: 14 residues. Per the germline V gene, CDR1 is LGHNT and CDR2 is FRNRAP. Using reference TRBV12-5 and TRBJ2-1 for the parts outside the CDR3, the full variable domain is DARVTQTPRHKVTEMGQEVTMRCQPILGHNTVFWYRQTMMQGLELLAYFRNRAPLDDSGMPKDRFSAEMPDATLATLKIQPSEPRDSAVYFCASGPGQGNNEQFFGPGTRLTVL.

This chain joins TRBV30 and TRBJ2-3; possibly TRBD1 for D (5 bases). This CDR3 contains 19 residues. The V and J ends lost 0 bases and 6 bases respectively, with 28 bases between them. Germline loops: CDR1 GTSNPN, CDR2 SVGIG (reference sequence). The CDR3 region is CAWSVGLNRQTAARDTQYF. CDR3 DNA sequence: TGTGCCTGGAGTGTAGGTTTGAACAGGCAGACTGCAGCGAGGGATACGCAGTATTTT.

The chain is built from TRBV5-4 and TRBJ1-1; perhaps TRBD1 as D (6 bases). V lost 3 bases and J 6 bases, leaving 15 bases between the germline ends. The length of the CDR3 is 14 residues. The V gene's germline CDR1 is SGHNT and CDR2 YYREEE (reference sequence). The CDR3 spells CASSSSGTFPEAFF. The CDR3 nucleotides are TGTGCCAGCAGCTCCTCCGGGACATTCCCTGAAGCTTTCTTT.

The CDR3 DNA reads as TGTGCCAGCAGCAATCTTATTGTTAGGGGGCGCAGGGAGACCCAGTACTTC. As protein: CASSNLIVRGRRETQYF. The chain is built from TRBV11-2 and TRBJ2-5; 7 nucleotides agree with TRBD1. The CDR3 totals 17 residues. V dropped 5 bases and J dropped 5; count of bases not matched to a gene: 17. Germline CDR1 SGHAT, CDR2 FQNNGV.

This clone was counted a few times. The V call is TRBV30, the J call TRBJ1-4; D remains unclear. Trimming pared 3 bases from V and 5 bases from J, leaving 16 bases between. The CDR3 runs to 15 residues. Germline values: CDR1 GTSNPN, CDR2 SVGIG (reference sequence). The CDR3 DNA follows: TGTGCCTGGAGGAGCGTAGGCGCGGGGAATGAAAAACTGTTTTTT. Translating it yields CAWRSVGAGNEKLFF.

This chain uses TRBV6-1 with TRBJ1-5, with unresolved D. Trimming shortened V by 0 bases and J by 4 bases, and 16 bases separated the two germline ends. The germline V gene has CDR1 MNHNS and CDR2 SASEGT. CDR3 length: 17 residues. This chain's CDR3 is CASSEAGSFRGNQPQHF. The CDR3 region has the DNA TGTGCCAGCAGTGAAGCGGGGTCCTTCAGAGGAAATCAGCCCCAGCATTTT.

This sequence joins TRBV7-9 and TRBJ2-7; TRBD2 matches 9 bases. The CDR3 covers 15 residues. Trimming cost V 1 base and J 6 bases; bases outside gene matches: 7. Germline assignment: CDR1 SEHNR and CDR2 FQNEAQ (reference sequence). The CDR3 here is CASSLVRREGGEQYF. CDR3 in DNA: TGTGCCAGCAGCTTAGTCCGGCGGGAGGGCGGCGAGCAGTACTTC.

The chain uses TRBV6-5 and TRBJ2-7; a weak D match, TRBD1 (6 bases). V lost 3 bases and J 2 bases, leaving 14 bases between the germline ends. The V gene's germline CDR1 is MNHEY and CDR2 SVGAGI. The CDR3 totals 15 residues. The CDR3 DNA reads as TGTGCCAGCAGTTATAGTCAGGGGACAACCTACGAGCAGTACTTC. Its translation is CASSYSQGTTYEQYF.

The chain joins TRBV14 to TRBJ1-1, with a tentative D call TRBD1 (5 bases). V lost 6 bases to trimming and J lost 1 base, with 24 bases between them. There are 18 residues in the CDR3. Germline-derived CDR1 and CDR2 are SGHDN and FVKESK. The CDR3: CASRPSGRVGQGNTEAFF. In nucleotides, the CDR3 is TGTGCCAGCAGGCCAAGTGGACGAGTAGGCCAGGGGAACACTGAAGCTTTCTTT.

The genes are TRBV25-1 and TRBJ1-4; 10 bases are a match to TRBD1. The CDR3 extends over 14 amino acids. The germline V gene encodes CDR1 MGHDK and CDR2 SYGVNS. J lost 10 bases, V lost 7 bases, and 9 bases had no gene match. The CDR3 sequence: CASTSTGGSVKLFF. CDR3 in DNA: TGTGCCAGCACATCGACAGGGGGCTCTGTAAAACTGTTTTTT.

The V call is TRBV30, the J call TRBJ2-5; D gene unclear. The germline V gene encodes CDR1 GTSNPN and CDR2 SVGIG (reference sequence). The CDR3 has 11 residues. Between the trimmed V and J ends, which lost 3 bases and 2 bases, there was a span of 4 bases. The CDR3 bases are TGTGCCTGGAGGCGACAAGAGACCCAGTACTTC. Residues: CAWRRQETQYF.

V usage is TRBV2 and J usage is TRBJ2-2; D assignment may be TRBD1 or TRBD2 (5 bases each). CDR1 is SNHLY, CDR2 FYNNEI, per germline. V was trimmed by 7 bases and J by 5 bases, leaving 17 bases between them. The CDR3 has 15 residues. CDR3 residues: CASTQTGLGTGELFF. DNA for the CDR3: TGTGCCAGCACTCAAACAGGACTCGGGACCGGGGAGCTGTTTTTT.

The CDR3: CASSVGLGSTDTQYF. In nucleotides, the CDR3 is TGTGCCAGCAGCGTAGGTTTAGGGAGCACAGATACGCAGTATTTT. The rearrangement uses TRBV9 and TRBJ2-3, with D uncertain. Germline assignment: CDR1 SGDLS and CDR2 YYNGEE. The CDR3 is made up of 15 amino acids. Trimming stripped 0 bases from V and 0 bases from J, with 8 bases between. Variable domain in full (rest from reference TRBV9 and TRBJ2-3): DSGVTQTPKHLITATGQRVTLRCSPRSGDLSVYWYQQSLDQGLQFLIQYYNGEERAKGNILERFSAQQFPDLHSELNLSSLELGDSALYFCASSVGLGSTDTQYFGPGTRLTVL.